Listed below are T cell receptor beta chains from one sample, sequenced in a study of blood T cell repertoires in COVID-19. The protocol was immunoSEQ multiplex PCR, while the TCRdb copy is restricted to in-frame clones and leaves out a portion. The sample lists tens of thousands of clones, around 90% occurring once. The sequencing sample was made of peripheral blood. The receptors derive from a man aged 50 to 59 with active COVID-19. Each CDR3 is given with its conserved first and last residue. Each record gives: D gene, V gene, J gene, clone size, CDR3 length, CDR3 protein, CDR3 DNA. The D gene is left open where the match is weak. Clone size is given for some rows only: seen once, a few or many times, or a class if the clone is expanded.

D gene: TRBD2; V gene: TRBV28; J gene: TRBJ2-1; clone size: .; CDR3 length: 15; CDR3 protein: CASSLRRELRNEQFF; CDR3 DNA: TGTGCCAGCAGTTTAAGGCGGGAGCTCAGGAATGAGCAGTTCTTC
D gene: .; V gene: TRBV5-1; J gene: TRBJ1-1; clone size: .; CDR3 length: 14; CDR3 protein: CASSPETGNTEAFF; CDR3 DNA: TGCGCCAGCAGCCCTGAGACAGGGAACACTGAAGCTTTCTTT
D gene: TRBD2; V gene: TRBV19; J gene: TRBJ2-7; clone size: .; CDR3 length: 15; CDR3 protein: CASSSGSGRAYEQYF; CDR3 DNA: TGTGCCAGTAGCTCTGGCAGCGGGAGGGCCTACGAGCAGTACTTC
D gene: TRBD1; V gene: TRBV6-2/TRBV6-3; J gene: TRBJ1-5; clone size: .; CDR3 length: 15; CDR3 protein: CASSYRGTANQPQHF; CDR3 DNA: TGTGCCAGCAGTTACAGGGGGACAGCCAATCAGCCCCAGCATTTT
D gene: .; V gene: TRBV4-1; J gene: TRBJ1-5; clone size: few; CDR3 length: 14; CDR3 protein: CASSLQGVGEPQHF; CDR3 DNA: TGCGCCAGCAGCCTACAGGGTGTTGGGGAGCCCCAGCATTTT
D gene: TRBD1; V gene: TRBV6-2/TRBV6-3; J gene: TRBJ1-1; clone size: medium-sized; CDR3 length: 13; CDR3 protein: CASSYQGVVRAFF; CDR3 DNA: TGTGCCAGCAGTTACCAGGGGGTTGTACGAGCTTTCTTT
D gene: TRBD1; V gene: TRBV27; J gene: TRBJ1-1; clone size: .; CDR3 length: 14; CDR3 protein: CASLGQGVFTEAFF; CDR3 DNA: TGTGCCAGCCTCGGACAGGGCGTTTTCACTGAAGCTTTCTTT
D gene: .; V gene: TRBV4-2; J gene: TRBJ2-5; clone size: .; CDR3 length: 13; CDR3 protein: CASSQDVEETQYF; CDR3 DNA: TGTGCCAGCAGCCAAGATGTCGAAGAGACCCAGTACTTC
D gene: .; V gene: TRBV5-6; J gene: TRBJ1-2; clone size: few; CDR3 length: 15; CDR3 protein: CASSPGLTRNYGYTF; CDR3 DNA: TGTGCCAGCAGCCCCGGACTGACCCGAAACTATGGCTACACCTTC
D gene: .; V gene: TRBV5-1; J gene: TRBJ1-5; clone size: .; CDR3 length: 15; CDR3 protein: CASSLGWQDNQPQHF; CDR3 DNA: TGCGCCAGCAGCTTGGGATGGCAGGACAATCAGCCCCAGCATTTT
D gene: .; V gene: TRBV18; J gene: TRBJ1-4; clone size: .; CDR3 length: 15; CDR3 protein: CASSLSTGNDEKLFF; CDR3 DNA: TGTGCCAGCTCACTAAGTACCGGGAACGATGAAAAACTGTTTTTT
D gene: TRBD2; V gene: TRBV5-4; J gene: TRBJ2-5; clone size: .; CDR3 length: 16; CDR3 protein: CASSGPWREVQETQYF; CDR3 DNA: TGTGCCAGCAGCGGACCGTGGCGGGAGGTCCAAGAGACCCAGTACTTC
D gene: TRBD2; V gene: TRBV27; J gene: TRBJ2-3; clone size: .; CDR3 length: 14; CDR3 protein: CASSLSGSRDTQYF; CDR3 DNA: TGTGCCAGCAGTTTGAGCGGGAGTCGAGATACGCAGTATTTT
D gene: .; V gene: TRBV3-1/TRBV3-2; J gene: TRBJ2-3; clone size: .; CDR3 length: 16; CDR3 protein: CASSRHSGGEADTQYF; CDR3 DNA: TGTGCCAGCAGCCGGCATTCTGGAGGGGAGGCAGATACGCAGTATTTT
D gene: TRBD2; V gene: TRBV6-6; J gene: TRBJ2-5; clone size: .; CDR3 length: 15; CDR3 protein: CASSYSSGGEETQYF; CDR3 DNA: TGTGCCAGCAGTTACTCTAGCGGGGGGGAAGAGACCCAGTACTTC
D gene: TRBD1; V gene: TRBV7-6; J gene: TRBJ2-3; clone size: .; CDR3 length: 15; CDR3 protein: CASSVRQGASDTQYF; CDR3 DNA: TGTGCCAGCAGCGTACGACAGGGGGCATCGGATACGCAGTATTTT
D gene: .; V gene: TRBV29-1; J gene: TRBJ2-6; clone size: .; CDR3 length: 13; CDR3 protein: CSVDSSGANVLTF; CDR3 DNA: TGCAGCGTCGACAGCTCTGGGGCCAACGTCCTGACTTTC
D gene: .; V gene: TRBV28; J gene: TRBJ2-2; clone size: once; CDR3 length: 13; CDR3 protein: CASRHTNTGELFF; CDR3 DNA: TGTGCCAGCAGACATACGAACACCGGGGAGCTGTTTTTT
D gene: .; V gene: TRBV11-2; J gene: TRBJ2-7; clone size: .; CDR3 length: 13; CDR3 protein: CASSSGHDYEQYF; CDR3 DNA: TGTGCCAGCAGCTCTGGACACGACTACGAGCAGTACTTC
D gene: TRBD1; V gene: TRBV2; J gene: TRBJ1-1; clone size: .; CDR3 length: 14; CDR3 protein: CASSRQGADTEAFF; CDR3 DNA: TGTGCCAGCAGTAGGCAGGGGGCGGACACTGAAGCTTTCTTT
D gene: TRBD2; V gene: TRBV7-6; J gene: TRBJ2-5; clone size: .; CDR3 length: 15; CDR3 protein: CASSPETSGLETQYF; CDR3 DNA: TGTGCCAGCAGCCCCGAGACTAGCGGACTTGAGACCCAGTACTTC
D gene: .; V gene: TRBV3-1/TRBV3-2; J gene: TRBJ2-5; clone size: once; CDR3 length: 14; CDR3 protein: CASSHGLFQETQYF; CDR3 DNA: TGTGCCAGCAGCCACGGACTTTTCCAAGAGACCCAGTACTTC
D gene: .; V gene: TRBV9; J gene: TRBJ1-5; clone size: .; CDR3 length: 13; CDR3 protein: CASSPGGFQPQHF; CDR3 DNA: TGTGCCAGCAGCCCAGGAGGGTTTCAGCCCCAGCATTTT
D gene: TRBD2; V gene: TRBV11-2; J gene: TRBJ2-7; clone size: few; CDR3 length: 15; CDR3 protein: CASSLRAGVAYEQYF; CDR3 DNA: TGTGCCAGCAGCTTACGAGCGGGAGTGGCCTACGAGCAGTACTTC
D gene: .; V gene: TRBV6-6; J gene: TRBJ2-7; clone size: .; CDR3 length: 12; CDR3 protein: CASSYSRDEQYF; CDR3 DNA: TGTGCCAGCAGTTACTCTCGTGACGAGCAGTACTTC
D gene: .; V gene: TRBV3-1/TRBV3-2; J gene: TRBJ2-2; clone size: .; CDR3 length: 14; CDR3 protein: CASSQDRGKGELFF; CDR3 DNA: TGTGCCAGCAGCCAAGATCGCGGGAAGGGGGAGCTGTTTTTT
D gene: .; V gene: TRBV19; J gene: TRBJ2-6; clone size: .; CDR3 length: 14; CDR3 protein: CATEPAPGANVLTF; CDR3 DNA: TGTGCGACTGAGCCAGCCCCGGGGGCCAACGTCCTGACTTTC
D gene: .; V gene: TRBV9; J gene: TRBJ1-4; clone size: .; CDR3 length: 14; CDR3 protein: CASPCEGRCEKLFF; CDR3 DNA: TGTGCCAGCCCGTGCGAGGGGAGGTGTGAAAAACTGTTTTTT
D gene: .; V gene: TRBV7-8; J gene: TRBJ2-3; clone size: .; CDR3 length: 13; CDR3 protein: CASNRGNTDTQYF; CDR3 DNA: TGTGCCAGCAATAGGGGGAACACAGATACGCAGTATTTT
D gene: TRBD2; V gene: TRBV11-2; J gene: TRBJ2-7; clone size: .; CDR3 length: 18; CDR3 protein: CASSLDLPGGSPLYEQYF; CDR3 DNA: TGTGCCAGCAGCTTAGATCTTCCGGGGGGGTCTCCCCTCTACGAGCAGTACTTC
D gene: .; V gene: TRBV27; J gene: TRBJ1-4; clone size: .; CDR3 length: 15; CDR3 protein: CASSYVGRGFEKLFF; CDR3 DNA: TGTGCCAGCAGTTACGTAGGGAGGGGGTTTGAAAAACTGTTTTTT
D gene: TRBD1; V gene: TRBV7-3; J gene: TRBJ2-1; clone size: .; CDR3 length: 17; CDR3 protein: CASSLPGQGASYNEQFF; CDR3 DNA: TGTGCCAGCAGCTTACCGGGACAGGGGGCCTCCTACAATGAGCAGTTCTTC
D gene: .; V gene: TRBV9; J gene: TRBJ1-3; clone size: few; CDR3 length: 13; CDR3 protein: CASSVDSGNTIYF; CDR3 DNA: TGTGCCAGCAGCGTAGACAGCGGAAACACCATATATTTT
D gene: .; V gene: TRBV27; J gene: TRBJ1-1; clone size: once; CDR3 length: 14; CDR3 protein: CASSLDTLNTEAFF; CDR3 DNA: TGTGCCAGCAGTCTCGACACCTTGAACACTGAAGCTTTCTTT
D gene: .; V gene: TRBV4-1; J gene: TRBJ1-1; clone size: .; CDR3 length: 15; CDR3 protein: CASSHLSWRNTEAFF; CDR3 DNA: TGCGCCAGCAGCCATCTCTCCTGGAGGAACACTGAAGCTTTCTTT
D gene: TRBD2; V gene: TRBV27; J gene: TRBJ2-7; clone size: .; CDR3 length: 16; CDR3 protein: CASSPLRTSGREEQYF; CDR3 DNA: TGTGCCAGCAGTCCTTTACGGACTAGCGGGAGGGAAGAGCAGTACTTC
D gene: TRBD2; V gene: TRBV7-3; J gene: TRBJ2-7; clone size: .; CDR3 length: 15; CDR3 protein: CASSLMGTGGYEQYF; CDR3 DNA: TGTGCCAGCAGCTTAATGGGCACGGGAGGCTACGAGCAGTACTTC
D gene: TRBD2; V gene: TRBV7-2; J gene: TRBJ2-7; clone size: .; CDR3 length: 14; CDR3 protein: CASSLQTSGYEQYF; CDR3 DNA: TGTGCCAGCAGCTTACAGACTAGCGGTTACGAGCAGTACTTC
D gene: .; V gene: TRBV7-9; J gene: TRBJ2-6; clone size: .; CDR3 length: 16; CDR3 protein: CASSLVSGGGANVLTF; CDR3 DNA: TGTGCCAGCAGCTTAGTGTCCGGGGGTGGGGCCAACGTCCTGACTTTC
D gene: TRBD1; V gene: TRBV23-1; J gene: TRBJ2-3; clone size: .; CDR3 length: 16; CDR3 protein: CASRRTGTGLADTQYF; CDR3 DNA: TGCGCCAGCAGGCGGACCGGGACAGGGTTAGCAGATACGCAGTATTTT
D gene: .; V gene: TRBV28; J gene: TRBJ2-4; clone size: .; CDR3 length: 13; CDR3 protein: CASSGGAGNIQYF; CDR3 DNA: TGTGCCAGCAGTGGAGGGGCGGGAAACATTCAGTACTTC
D gene: .; V gene: TRBV11-2; J gene: TRBJ1-2; clone size: once; CDR3 length: 19; CDR3 protein: CASSLDWDISLSKAYGYTF; CDR3 DNA: TGTGCCAGCAGCTTAGATTGGGACATTTCGCTCTCCAAAGCATATGGCTACACCTTC
D gene: .; V gene: TRBV5-4; J gene: TRBJ1-2; clone size: .; CDR3 length: 13; CDR3 protein: CASSPRRDYGYTF; CDR3 DNA: TGTGCCAGCAGCCCCCGGAGGGACTATGGCTACACCTTC
D gene: .; V gene: TRBV3-1/TRBV3-2; J gene: TRBJ2-3; clone size: .; CDR3 length: 12; CDR3 protein: CASSLCTDTQYF; CDR3 DNA: TGTGCCAGCAGCTTATGCACAGATACGCAGTATTTT
D gene: TRBD1; V gene: TRBV9; J gene: TRBJ1-1; clone size: .; CDR3 length: 13; CDR3 protein: CASSGRGRGEAFF; CDR3 DNA: TGTGCCAGCAGCGGCAGGGGGCGCGGTGAAGCTTTCTTT
D gene: TRBD1; V gene: TRBV4-1; J gene: TRBJ1-2; clone size: .; CDR3 length: 17; CDR3 protein: CASSQLTLARGRLGYTF; CDR3 DNA: TGCGCCAGCAGCCAACTTACCTTGGCTAGGGGGCGCCTCGGCTACACCTTC
D gene: TRBD1; V gene: TRBV5-1; J gene: TRBJ1-4; clone size: .; CDR3 length: 15; CDR3 protein: CASSFQDRGREKLFF; CDR3 DNA: TGCGCCAGCAGCTTTCAGGACAGGGGGCGTGAAAAACTGTTTTTT
D gene: .; V gene: TRBV7-3; J gene: TRBJ1-4; clone size: .; CDR3 length: 13; CDR3 protein: CASSLGPNEKLFF; CDR3 DNA: TGTGCCAGCAGCCTTGGGCCTAATGAAAAACTGTTTTTT
D gene: TRBD2; V gene: TRBV19; J gene: TRBJ2-3; clone size: .; CDR3 length: 14; CDR3 protein: CASNLAGSTDTQYF; CDR3 DNA: TGTGCCAGTAATCTAGCGGGGAGCACAGATACGCAGTATTTT
D gene: .; V gene: TRBV5-4; J gene: TRBJ2-2; clone size: .; CDR3 length: 15; CDR3 protein: CASSRGAGASGELFF; CDR3 DNA: TGTGCCAGCAGCCGGGGGGCGGGGGCCTCCGGGGAGCTGTTTTTT
D gene: TRBD2; V gene: TRBV11-2; J gene: TRBJ2-7; clone size: .; CDR3 length: 16; CDR3 protein: CASSLNLAVSNYEQYF; CDR3 DNA: TGTGCCAGCAGCCTAAATCTAGCGGTCAGCAACTACGAGCAGTACTTC